Below are 11 T cell receptor beta chains sequenced from a single sample in a study of vaccination and CD4 T cells after COVID-19. Sequencing of the DNA from cultured CD4+ T cells was carried out with the Oncomine TCR Beta short-read assay. Genomic DNA was isolated from CD4+ T cells that had been cultured. TCRdb fed the PCR reads into MiXCR, producing one record per CDR3 protein. Here the sample spans over 9,500 distinct CDR3 sequences, approximately 39% being singletons. Treatment denoted: roughly 10-day PBMC culture with coronavirus spike peptide pools or control peptides (ViraFEST assay). The collection of CD4+ T cells from the unexposed donor took place before the COVID-19 pandemic (2011-2018). Antigen specificity for these receptors is unknown. Specimen: CD4+ T cells from blood, cultured in vitro. These receptors all stem from a human donor in good health.

The V and J genes are TRBV2 and TRBJ2-1, with D possibly TRBD1 on 5 matching bases. Deletions cut 7 bases from V and 4 bases from J, with 8 bases between. Germline CDR1 SNHLY, CDR2 FYNNEI. This CDR3 has 12 residues. As DNA, the CDR3 is TGTGCCAGCATCGGACATTACAATGAGCAGTTCTTC. Protein sequence: CASIGHYNEQFF.

This rearrangement joins TRBV20-1 to TRBJ2-1; no clear D gene. In germline, CDR1 is DFQATT, CDR2 SNEGSKA (reference sequence). The V end was cut by 5 bases, the J end by 8 bases, with 16 bases between. The CDR3 runs to 13 residues. CDR3 nucleotides: TGCAGTGCTCCGGTCCGCTCGCCTGATGAGCAGTTCTTC. It translates to CSAPVRSPDEQFF.

The rearrangement joins TRBV7-2 to TRBJ1-6; D unresolved. The germline gives CDR1 SGHTA, CDR2 FQGNSA. This CDR3 has 16 residues. The V end was cut by 1 base, the J end by 7 bases, with 14 bases between. In DNA, the CDR3 is TGTGCCAGCAGCTTAGATTTGAGGGCGGGGAATTCACCCCTCCACTTT. Protein sequence: CASSLDLRAGNSPLHF.

This sequence joins TRBV19 and TRBJ2-6, with D unclear. V lost 8 bases and J 1 base, leaving 6 bases between the germline ends. This CDR3 contains 13 residues. Germline values: CDR1 LNHDA, CDR2 SQIVND (reference sequence). This CDR3 is CASLTSGANVLTF. The DNA for the CDR3 is TGTGCCAGTTTGACATCTGGGGCCAACGTCCTGACTTTC.

J is TRBJ2-3 and V is TRBV9; tentatively, D is TRBD1 (6 bases). The germline gives CDR1 SGDLS, CDR2 YYNGEE. The CDR3 length is 15 residues. V lost 0 bases and J 3 bases, leaving 11 bases between the germline ends. This CDR3 reads CASSVVDRHTDTQYF. The CDR3 coding sequence is TGTGCCAGCAGCGTAGTTGACAGGCATACAGATACGCAGTATTTT.

This chain links TRBV2 with TRBJ2-1; D might be TRBD1 or TRBD2, each matching 5 bases. The CDR3 totals 15 residues. Trimming pared 6 bases from V and 4 bases from J, leaving 16 bases between. CDR1 SNHLY and CDR2 FYNNEI come from the germline V gene. CDR3 DNA sequence: TGTGCCAGCAGGGGTCCCGGGACCCCGTACAATGAGCAGTTCTTC. Its protein product is CASRGPGTPYNEQFF.

This chain uses TRBV19 with TRBJ1-5; 7 positions agree with TRBD1. This CDR3 spans 13 amino acids. After removal of 5 bases from V and 6 bases from J, the junction contained 4 bases not matched to a gene. Per the germline V gene, CDR1 is LNHDA and CDR2 is SQIVND (reference sequence). CDR3 sequence: CASSGDSLQPQHF. Here the CDR3 DNA reads TGTGCCAGTAGTGGGGACAGCCTTCAGCCCCAGCATTTT.

V and J are TRBV4-1 and TRBJ2-6, with D possibly being TRBD1 (5 bases). Trimming pared 2 bases from V and 3 bases from J, leaving 20 bases between. The CDR3 runs to 19 residues. Germline V CDR1 and CDR2: MGHRA, YSYEKL. CDR3 region: CASSQLPDQGVIGANVLTF. In DNA, the CDR3 is TGCGCCAGCAGCCAACTGCCCGACCAGGGCGTCATTGGGGCCAACGTCCTGACTTTC.

The chain has TRBV18 and TRBJ1-1, with D hard to call. Germline V lookup: CDR1 KGHSH, CDR2 LQKENI. This CDR3 has 12 residues. V gave up 3 bases and J gave up 2 bases, with 4 bases separating them. The CDR3 coding sequence is TGTGCCAGCTCACCGGATAACACTGAAGCTTTCTTT. Translation gives CASSPDNTEAFF.

The rearrangement uses TRBV7-6 and TRBJ2-7; D is unclear. Germline loops: CDR1 SGHVS, CDR2 FNYEAQ. This CDR3 spans 14 amino acids. Trimming left V 4 bases short and J 0 bases short, with 10 bases between. The CDR3 reads CASSSRRASYEQYF. The CDR3 DNA follows: TGTGCCAGCAGCTCTCGAAGGGCCTCCTACGAGCAGTACTTC.

The chain carries TRBV12-3 or TRBV12-4 and TRBJ1-5; no firm D call. There are 14 residues in the CDR3. V lost 4 bases and J 6 bases, leaving 13 bases between the germline ends. CDR3 coding DNA: TGTGCCAGCAGTTCCTCCGCGACTGTTCAGCCCCAGCATTTT. Residues: CASSSSATVQPQHF.